This T cell receptor beta chain was recovered during a study of T cells after yellow fever vaccination. Turning to the study itself: The fractions with low cell numbers were processed using SMART-Seq v4 Ultra Low Input. Whole-study findings and limits: The study noted that FACS-sorted repertoires could contain abundant clonotypes contaminating from the bulk population. CD4 and CD8 compartments shared a small share of clonotypes, likely from convergent recombination.

Regarding this clonotype: What it recognizes is unknown.

This CDR3 contains 14 residues. The V and J ends lost 2 bases and 5 bases respectively, with 11 bases between them. CDR1 and CDR2 (germline): SGHVS, FQNEAQ. Generation of TCR cDNA used 5'RACE template switching (which added a universal primer site and UMIs). One entry per CDR3 protein results from TCRdb running MiXCR on the 5' RACE reads. The sample lists hundreds of thousands of distinct CDR3 sequences; approximately 10% were seen once. This chain connects TRBV7-8 to TRBJ2-3; tentatively, D is TRBD2 (6 bases). Sequencing used PBMCs, obtained on the day of the first yellow fever vaccination. The receptor comes from a man aged 18-30 years who received the YFV17D yellow fever vaccine. The DNA of the CDR3 is TGTGCCAGCAGCTTACGGGGGTGGCAAGATACGCAGTATTTT. Translation gives CASSLRGWQDTQYF.